This T cell receptor beta chain was sequenced in a study of cytomegalovirus exposure and HLA in healthy donors. PCR involved 60 Vbeta and 13 Jbeta primers. The repertoire was sequenced with immunoSEQ multiplex PCR; TCRdb's copy has only in-frame clones and lacks some. The sample has about 65,000 clones, 70% to 80% seen once. Concerning this clone: Its target is unknown.

Germline CDR1 reads KGHSH; CDR2 reads LQKENI. The CDR3 covers 16 residues. Germline trimming cut 1 base from V and 5 bases from J; bases unmatched to any gene: 10. Regarding the study as a whole: It was approximately 150 TCR beta chains that were listed as cytomegalovirus-associated. Most TCR beta V segments were productive about 87% or about 30% of the time in an earlier analysis. An analysis was carried out later, and it reportedly showed fewer N-insertions in an Asian-associated ancestry cluster than the approximately 610-donor mean.

The receptor's source is a girl aged 5 to 17 in good health and CMV-seropositive. The specimen sequenced was PBMCs. The J gene is TRBJ2-5, the V gene TRBV18; 7 positions match TRBD2. CDR3 sequence (DNA): TGTGCCAGCTCACCACAGCGGGACTTTACCGGGGAGACCCAGTACTTC. Protein: CASSPQRDFTGETQYF.